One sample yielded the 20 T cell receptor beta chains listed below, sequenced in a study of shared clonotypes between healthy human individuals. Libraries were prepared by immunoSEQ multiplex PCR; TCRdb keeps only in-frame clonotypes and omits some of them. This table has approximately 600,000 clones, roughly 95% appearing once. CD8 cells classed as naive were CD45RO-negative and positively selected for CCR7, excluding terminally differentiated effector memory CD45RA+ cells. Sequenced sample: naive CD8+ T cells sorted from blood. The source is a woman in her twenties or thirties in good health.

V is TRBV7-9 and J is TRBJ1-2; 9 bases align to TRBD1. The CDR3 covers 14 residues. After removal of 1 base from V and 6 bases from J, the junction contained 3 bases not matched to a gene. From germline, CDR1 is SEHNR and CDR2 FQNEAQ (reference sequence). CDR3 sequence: CASSLDGTGNGYTF. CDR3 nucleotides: TGTGCCAGCAGCTTAGATGGGACAGGGAATGGCTACACCTTC.

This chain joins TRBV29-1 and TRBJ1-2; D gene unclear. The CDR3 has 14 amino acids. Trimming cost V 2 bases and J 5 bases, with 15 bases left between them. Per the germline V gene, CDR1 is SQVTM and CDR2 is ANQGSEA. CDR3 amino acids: CSVELVPTNYGYTF. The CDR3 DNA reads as TGCAGCGTTGAATTGGTCCCCACAAATTATGGCTACACCTTC.

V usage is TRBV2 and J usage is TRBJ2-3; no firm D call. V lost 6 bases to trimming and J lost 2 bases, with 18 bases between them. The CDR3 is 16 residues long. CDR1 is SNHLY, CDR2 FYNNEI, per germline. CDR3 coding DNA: TGTGCCAGCAGCTACGACTGGGCCGGAGACACAGATACGCAGTATTTT. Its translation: CASSYDWAGDTDTQYF.

The CDR3: CASSQEYRLPRSSYEQYF. DNA for the CDR3: TGTGCCAGCAGCCAAGAGTACAGGCTACCTAGGAGCTCCTACGAGCAGTACTTC. The rearrangement uses TRBV4-2 and TRBJ2-5, with D possibly TRBD1 on 5 matching bases. The DNA end lines up better with TRBJ2-7; the J call may be wrong. The CDR3 runs to 18 residues. Germline CDR1 reads LGHNA; CDR2 reads YNFKEQ.

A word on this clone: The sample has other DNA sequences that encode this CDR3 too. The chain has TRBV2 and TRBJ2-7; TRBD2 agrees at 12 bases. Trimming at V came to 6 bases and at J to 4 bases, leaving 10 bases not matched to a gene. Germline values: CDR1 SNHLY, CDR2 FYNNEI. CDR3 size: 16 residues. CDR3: CASSPPLAGGGYEQYF. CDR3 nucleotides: TGTGCCAGCAGCCCCCCTCTAGCGGGAGGGGGGTACGAGCAGTACTTC.

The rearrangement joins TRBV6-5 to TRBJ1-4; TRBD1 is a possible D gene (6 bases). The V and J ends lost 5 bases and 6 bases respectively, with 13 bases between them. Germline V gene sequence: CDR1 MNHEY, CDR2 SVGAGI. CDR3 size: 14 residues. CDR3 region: CASSLHRDDEKLFF. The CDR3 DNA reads TGTGCCAGCAGTCTGCACAGGGACGATGAAAAACTGTTTTTT.

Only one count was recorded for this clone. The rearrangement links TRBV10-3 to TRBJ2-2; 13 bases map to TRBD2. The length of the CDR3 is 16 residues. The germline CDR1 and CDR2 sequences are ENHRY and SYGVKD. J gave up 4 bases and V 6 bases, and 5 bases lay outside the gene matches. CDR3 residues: CAIRGLAGAGTGELFF. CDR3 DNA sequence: TGTGCCATCAGAGGACTAGCGGGAGCGGGCACCGGGGAGCTGTTTTTT.

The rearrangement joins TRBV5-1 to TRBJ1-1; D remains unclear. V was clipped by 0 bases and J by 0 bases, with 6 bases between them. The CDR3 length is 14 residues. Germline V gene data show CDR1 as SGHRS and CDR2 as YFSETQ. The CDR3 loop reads CASSLGRLNTEAFF. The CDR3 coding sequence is TGCGCCAGCAGCTTGGGTAGGTTGAACACTGAAGCTTTCTTT.

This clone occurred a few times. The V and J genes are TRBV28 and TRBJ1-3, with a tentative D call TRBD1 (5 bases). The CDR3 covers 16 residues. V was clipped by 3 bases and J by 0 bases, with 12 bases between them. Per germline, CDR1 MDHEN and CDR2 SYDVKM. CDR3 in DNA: TGTGCCAGCAGTTTTGCCCACCAGGGCTCTGGAAACACCATATATTTT. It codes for CASSFAHQGSGNTIYF.

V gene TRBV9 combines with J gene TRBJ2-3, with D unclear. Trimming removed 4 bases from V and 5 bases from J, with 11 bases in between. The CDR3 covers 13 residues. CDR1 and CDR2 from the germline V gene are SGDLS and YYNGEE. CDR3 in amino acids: CASSNTPLDTQYF. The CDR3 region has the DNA TGTGCCAGCAGCAACACACCGCTAGATACGCAGTATTTT.

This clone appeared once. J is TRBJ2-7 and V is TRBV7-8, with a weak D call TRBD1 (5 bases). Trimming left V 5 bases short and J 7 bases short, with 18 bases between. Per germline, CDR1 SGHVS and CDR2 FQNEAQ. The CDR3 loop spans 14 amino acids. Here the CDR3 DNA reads TGTGCCAGCAGCCCAGGGCTAGGTCTGGGGGAGCAGTACTTC. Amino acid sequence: CASSPGLGLGEQYF.

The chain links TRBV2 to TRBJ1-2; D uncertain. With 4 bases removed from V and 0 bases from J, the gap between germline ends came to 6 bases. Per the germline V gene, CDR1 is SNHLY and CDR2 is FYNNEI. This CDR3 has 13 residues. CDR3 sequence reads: CASSGQSNYGYTF. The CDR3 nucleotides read TGTGCCAGCAGTGGGCAGTCTAACTATGGCTACACCTTC.

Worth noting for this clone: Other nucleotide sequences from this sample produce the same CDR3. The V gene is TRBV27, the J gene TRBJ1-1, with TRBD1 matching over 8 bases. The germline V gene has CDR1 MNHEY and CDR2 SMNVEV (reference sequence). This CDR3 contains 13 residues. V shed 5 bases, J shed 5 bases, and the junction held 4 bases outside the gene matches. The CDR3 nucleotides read TGTGCCAGCAGTCTCGACAGGGGAACTGAAGCTTTCTTT. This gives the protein CASSLDRGTEAFF.

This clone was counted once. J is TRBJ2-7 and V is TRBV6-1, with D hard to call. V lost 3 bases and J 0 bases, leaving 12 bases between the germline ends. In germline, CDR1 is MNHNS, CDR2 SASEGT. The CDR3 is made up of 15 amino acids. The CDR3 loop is CASSDTAFYSYEQYF. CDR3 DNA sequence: TGTGCCAGCAGTGATACCGCTTTCTACTCCTACGAGCAGTACTTC.

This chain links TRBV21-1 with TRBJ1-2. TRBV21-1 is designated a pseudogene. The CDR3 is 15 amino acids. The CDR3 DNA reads TGTGCCAGCAGCAAAGACGAGGTCGGGAACTATGGCTACACCTTC. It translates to CASSKDEVGNYGYTF.

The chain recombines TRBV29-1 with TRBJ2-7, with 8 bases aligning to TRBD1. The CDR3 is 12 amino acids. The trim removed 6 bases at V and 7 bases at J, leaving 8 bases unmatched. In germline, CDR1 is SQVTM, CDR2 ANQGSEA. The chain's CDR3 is CSVRTGLEEQYF. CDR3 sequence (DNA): TGCAGCGTCAGGACAGGGTTGGAAGAGCAGTACTTC.

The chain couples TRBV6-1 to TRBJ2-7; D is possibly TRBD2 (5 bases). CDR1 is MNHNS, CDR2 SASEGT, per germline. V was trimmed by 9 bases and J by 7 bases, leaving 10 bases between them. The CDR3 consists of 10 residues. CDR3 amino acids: CASGRGEQYF. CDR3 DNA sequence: TGTGCCAGTGGCAGAGGGGAGCAGTACTTC.

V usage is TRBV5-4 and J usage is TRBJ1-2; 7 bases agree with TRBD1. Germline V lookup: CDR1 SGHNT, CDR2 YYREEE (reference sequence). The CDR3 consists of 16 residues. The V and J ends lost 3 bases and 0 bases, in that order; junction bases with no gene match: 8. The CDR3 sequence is CASSSTDRPTNYGYTF. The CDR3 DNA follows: TGTGCCAGCAGCTCCACGGACAGGCCAACTAACTATGGCTACACCTTC.

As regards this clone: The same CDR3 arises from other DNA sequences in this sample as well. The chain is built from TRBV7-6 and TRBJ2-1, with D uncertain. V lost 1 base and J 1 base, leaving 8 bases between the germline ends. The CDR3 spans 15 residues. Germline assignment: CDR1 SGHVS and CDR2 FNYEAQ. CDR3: CASSLGASSYNEQFF. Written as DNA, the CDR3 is TGTGCCAGCAGCTTAGGGGCTAGTTCCTACAATGAGCAGTTCTTC.

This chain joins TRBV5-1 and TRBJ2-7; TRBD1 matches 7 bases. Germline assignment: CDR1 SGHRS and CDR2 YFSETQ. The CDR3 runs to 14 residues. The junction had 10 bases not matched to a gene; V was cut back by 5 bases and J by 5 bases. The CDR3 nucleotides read TGCGCCAGCAGTCTGACAGGGACGCGAGACGAGCAGTACTTC. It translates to CASSLTGTRDEQYF.